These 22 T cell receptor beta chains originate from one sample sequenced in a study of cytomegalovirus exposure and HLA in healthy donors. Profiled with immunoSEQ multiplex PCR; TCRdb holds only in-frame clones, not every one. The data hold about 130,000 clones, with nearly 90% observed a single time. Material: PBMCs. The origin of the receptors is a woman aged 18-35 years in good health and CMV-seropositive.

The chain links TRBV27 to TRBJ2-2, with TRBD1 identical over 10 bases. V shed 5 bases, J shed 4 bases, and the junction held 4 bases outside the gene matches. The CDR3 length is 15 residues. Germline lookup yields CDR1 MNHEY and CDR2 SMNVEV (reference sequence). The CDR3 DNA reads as TGTGCCAGCAGTCGACAGGGGGCATTCACCGGGGAGCTGTTTTTT. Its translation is CASSRQGAFTGELFF.

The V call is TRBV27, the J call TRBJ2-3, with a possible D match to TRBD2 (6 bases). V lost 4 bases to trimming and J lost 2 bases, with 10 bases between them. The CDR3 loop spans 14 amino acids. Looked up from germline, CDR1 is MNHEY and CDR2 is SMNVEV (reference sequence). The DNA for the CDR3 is TGTGCCAGCAGTTATCGGGAGCCCACAGATACGCAGTATTTT. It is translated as CASSYREPTDTQYF.

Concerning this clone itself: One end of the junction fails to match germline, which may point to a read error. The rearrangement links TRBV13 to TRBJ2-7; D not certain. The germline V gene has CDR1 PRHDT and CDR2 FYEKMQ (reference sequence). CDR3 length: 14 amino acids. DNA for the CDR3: TGTGCCAGCAGCCTAGGGCACAATATCTACGAGCAGTACTTC. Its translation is CASSLGHNIYEQYF.

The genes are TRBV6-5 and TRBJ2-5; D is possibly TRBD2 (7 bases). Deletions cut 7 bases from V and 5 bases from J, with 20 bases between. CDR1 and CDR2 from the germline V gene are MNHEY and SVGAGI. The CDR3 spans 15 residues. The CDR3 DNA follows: TGTGCCAGCACCCGAAGGGGGGGGCGTGGTGAGACCCAGTACTTC. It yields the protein CASTRRGGRGETQYF.

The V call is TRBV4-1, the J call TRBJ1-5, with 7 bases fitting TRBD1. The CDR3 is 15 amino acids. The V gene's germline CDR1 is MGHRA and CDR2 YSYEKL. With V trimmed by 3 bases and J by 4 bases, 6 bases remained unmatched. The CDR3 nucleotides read TGCGCCAGCAGCCAGACCGGGACAGCAAATCAGCCCCAGCATTTT. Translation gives CASSQTGTANQPQHF.

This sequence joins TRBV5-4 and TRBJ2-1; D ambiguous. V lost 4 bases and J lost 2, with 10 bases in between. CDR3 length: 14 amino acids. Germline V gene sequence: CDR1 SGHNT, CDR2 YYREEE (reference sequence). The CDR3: CASSLSSPYNEQFF. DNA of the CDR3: TGTGCCAGCAGCCTAAGTTCCCCCTACAATGAGCAGTTCTTC. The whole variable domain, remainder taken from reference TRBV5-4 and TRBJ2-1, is ETGVTQSPTHLIKTRGQQVTLRCSSQSGHNTVSWYQQALGQGPQFIFQYYREEENGRGNFPPRFSGLQFPNYSSELNVNALELDDSALYLCASSLSSPYNEQFFGPGTRLTVL.

The CDR3 loop reads CASSEGNYEQYF. Written as DNA, the CDR3 is TGTGCCAGCAGTGAGGGCAACTACGAGCAGTACTTC. The rearrangement links TRBV6-5 to TRBJ2-7; the D gene is possibly TRBD2 (5 bases). Germline assignment: CDR1 MNHEY and CDR2 SVGAGI. V was clipped by 5 bases and J by 3 bases, with 8 bases between them. The CDR3 is 12 residues long.

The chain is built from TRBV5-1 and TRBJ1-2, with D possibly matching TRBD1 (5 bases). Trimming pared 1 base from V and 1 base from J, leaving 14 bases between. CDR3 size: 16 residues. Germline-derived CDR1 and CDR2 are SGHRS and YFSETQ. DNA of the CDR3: TGCGCCAGCAGCTTGCCGGGGGGAGACCTTAACTATGGCTACACCTTC. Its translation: CASSLPGGDLNYGYTF.

The CDR3 protein is CASTGVNTEAFF. CDR3 DNA sequence: TGTGCCAGTACAGGGGTGAACACTGAAGCTTTCTTT. The chain couples TRBV5-4 to TRBJ1-1, with 7 bases lining up with TRBD1. CDR3 length: 12 amino acids. After removal of 8 bases from V and 0 bases from J, the junction contained 1 base not matched to a gene. Germline values: CDR1 SGHNT, CDR2 YYREEE (reference sequence). The variable domain in full, completed from reference TRBV5-4 and TRBJ1-1, reads ETGVTQSPTHLIKTRGQQVTLRCSSQSGHNTVSWYQQALGQGPQFIFQYYREEENGRGNFPPRFSGLQFPNYSSELNVNALELDDSALYLCASTGVNTEAFFGQGTRLTVV.

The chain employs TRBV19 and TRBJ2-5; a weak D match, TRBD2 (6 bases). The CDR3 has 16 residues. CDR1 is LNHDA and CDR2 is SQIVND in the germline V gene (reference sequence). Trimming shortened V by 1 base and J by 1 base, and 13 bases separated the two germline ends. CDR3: CASSIGTEGLQETQYF. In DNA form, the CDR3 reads TGTGCCAGTAGTATAGGAACGGAGGGACTCCAAGAGACCCAGTACTTC.

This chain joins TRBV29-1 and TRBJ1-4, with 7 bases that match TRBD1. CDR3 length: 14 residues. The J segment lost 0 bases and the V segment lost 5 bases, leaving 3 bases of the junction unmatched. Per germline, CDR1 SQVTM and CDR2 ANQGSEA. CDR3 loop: CSVRQGATNEKLFF. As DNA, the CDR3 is TGCAGCGTTCGACAGGGAGCAACTAATGAAAAACTGTTTTTT.

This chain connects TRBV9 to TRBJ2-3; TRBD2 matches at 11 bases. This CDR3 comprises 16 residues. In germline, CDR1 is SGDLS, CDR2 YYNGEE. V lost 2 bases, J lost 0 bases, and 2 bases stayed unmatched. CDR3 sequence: CASSVLAGGSTDTQYF. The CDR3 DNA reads TGTGCCAGCAGCGTCTTAGCGGGGGGGAGCACAGATACGCAGTATTTT.

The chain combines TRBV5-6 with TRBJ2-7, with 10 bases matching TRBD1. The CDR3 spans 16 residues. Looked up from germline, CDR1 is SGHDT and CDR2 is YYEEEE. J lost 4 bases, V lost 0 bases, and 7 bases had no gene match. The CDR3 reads CASSLGQGAQKYEQYF. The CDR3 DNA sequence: TGTGCCAGCAGCTTGGGACAGGGGGCGCAAAAGTACGAGCAGTACTTC.

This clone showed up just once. Written as DNA, the CDR3 is TGCGCCAGCAGCCAGGGGGCTGGAACTGAAGCTTTCTTT. Its translation is CASSQGAGTEAFF. This chain links TRBV5-1 with TRBJ1-1; the match to TRBD1 covers 8 bases. The CDR3 totals 13 residues. Germline V lookup: CDR1 SGHRS, CDR2 YFSETQ. V gave up 4 bases and J gave up 5 bases; unmatched junction bases: 4.

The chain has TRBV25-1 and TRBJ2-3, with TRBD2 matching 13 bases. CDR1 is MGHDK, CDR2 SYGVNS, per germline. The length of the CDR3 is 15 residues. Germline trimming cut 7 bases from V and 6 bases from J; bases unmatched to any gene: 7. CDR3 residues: CASKTSGGPGDTQYF. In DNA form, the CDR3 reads TGTGCCAGCAAGACTAGCGGGGGGCCGGGGGATACGCAGTATTTT.

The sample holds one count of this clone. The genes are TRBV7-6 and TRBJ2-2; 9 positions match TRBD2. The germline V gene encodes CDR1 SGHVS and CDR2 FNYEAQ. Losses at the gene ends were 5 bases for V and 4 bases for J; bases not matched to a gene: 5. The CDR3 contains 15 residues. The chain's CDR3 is CASSLVAGVTGELFF. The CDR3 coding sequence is TGTGCCAGCAGCCTCGTAGCGGGGGTCACCGGGGAGCTGTTTTTT.

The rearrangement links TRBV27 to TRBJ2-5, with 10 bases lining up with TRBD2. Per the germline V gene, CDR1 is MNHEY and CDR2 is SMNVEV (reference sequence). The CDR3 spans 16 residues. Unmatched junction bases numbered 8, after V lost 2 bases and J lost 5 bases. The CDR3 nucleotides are TGTGCCAGCAGTTTACAGAGCGGGGGGGCCCGGGAGACCCAGTACTTC. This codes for CASSLQSGGARETQYF.

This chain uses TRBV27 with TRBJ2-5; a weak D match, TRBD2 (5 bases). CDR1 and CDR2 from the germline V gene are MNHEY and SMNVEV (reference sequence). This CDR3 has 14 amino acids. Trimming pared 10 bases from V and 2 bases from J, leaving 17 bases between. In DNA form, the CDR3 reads TGTGCCACCTCACTTTCAGCGGCTCAAGAGACCCAGTACTTC. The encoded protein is CATSLSAAQETQYF.

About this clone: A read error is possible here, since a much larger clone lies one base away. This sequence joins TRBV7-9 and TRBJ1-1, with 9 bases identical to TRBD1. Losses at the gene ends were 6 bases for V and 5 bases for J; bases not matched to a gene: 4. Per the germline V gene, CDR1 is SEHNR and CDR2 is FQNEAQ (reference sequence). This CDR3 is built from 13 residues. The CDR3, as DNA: TGTGCCAGCAGTTTACAGGGGGCGACTGAAGCTTTCTTT. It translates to CASSLQGATEAFF.

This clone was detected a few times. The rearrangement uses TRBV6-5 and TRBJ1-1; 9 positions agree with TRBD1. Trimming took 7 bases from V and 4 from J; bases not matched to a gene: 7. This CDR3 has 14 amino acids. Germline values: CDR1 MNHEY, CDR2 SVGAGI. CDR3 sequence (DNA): TGTGCCAGCACCGATGGACAGGGGAGCACTGAAGCTTTCTTT. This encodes CASTDGQGSTEAFF.

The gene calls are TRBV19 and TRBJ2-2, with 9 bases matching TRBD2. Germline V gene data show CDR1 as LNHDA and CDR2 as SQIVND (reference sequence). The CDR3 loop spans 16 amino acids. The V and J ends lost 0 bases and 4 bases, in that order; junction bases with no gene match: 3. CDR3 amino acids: CASSIEAGLATGELFF. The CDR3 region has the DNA TGTGCCAGTAGTATAGAGGCGGGACTAGCCACCGGGGAGCTGTTTTTT.

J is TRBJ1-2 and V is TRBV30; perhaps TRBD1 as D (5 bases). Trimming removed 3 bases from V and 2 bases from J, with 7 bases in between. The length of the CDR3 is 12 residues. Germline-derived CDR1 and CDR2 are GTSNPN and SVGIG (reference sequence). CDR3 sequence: CAWRKGNYGYTF. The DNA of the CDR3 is TGTGCCTGGAGAAAGGGGAACTATGGCTACACCTTC.